This entry describes one TCR beta chain. In the study's own analysis: Out-of-frame sequences were removed, leaving 2,000,000 or so distinct TCRbeta sequences. TCRdb keeps only in-frame clones here, not all; method: immunoSEQ multiplex PCR. V and J calls and clone size are copied from that table; D and trimming were computed from the DNA. This table has 55,000 to 60,000 clones, about three quarters appearing once. The entry originates in a study of memory CD4+ T cells and cytomegalovirus serostatus. Single viable CD3+CD4+CD8-CD45RO+ cells were sorted as the memory CD4+ T cells. V gave up 8 bases and J gave up 0 bases, with 20 bases separating them. Germline assignment: CDR1 LNHDA and CDR2 SQIVND (reference sequence). The CDR3 spans 17 residues.

Material: memory CD4+ T cells from blood. The chain carries TRBV19 and TRBJ2-1; D is uncertain. This receptor was taken from an adult in good health and CMV-seronegative. CDR3 sequence: CASRKGQPQSSYNEQFF. The CDR3 coding sequence is TGTGCCAGTCGAAAAGGGCAGCCACAATCCTCCTACAATGAGCAGTTCTTC.